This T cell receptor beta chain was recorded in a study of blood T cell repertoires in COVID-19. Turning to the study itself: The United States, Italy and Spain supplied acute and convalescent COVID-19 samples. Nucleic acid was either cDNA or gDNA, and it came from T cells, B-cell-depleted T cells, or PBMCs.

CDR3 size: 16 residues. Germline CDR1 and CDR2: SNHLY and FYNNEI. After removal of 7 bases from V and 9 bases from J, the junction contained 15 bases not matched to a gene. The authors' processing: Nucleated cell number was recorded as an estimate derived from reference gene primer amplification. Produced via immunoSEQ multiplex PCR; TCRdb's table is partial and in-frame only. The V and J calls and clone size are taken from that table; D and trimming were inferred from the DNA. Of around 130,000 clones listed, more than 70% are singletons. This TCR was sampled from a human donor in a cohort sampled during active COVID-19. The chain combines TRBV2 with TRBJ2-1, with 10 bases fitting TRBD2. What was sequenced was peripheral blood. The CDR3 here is CASIRRGSGGAFEQFF. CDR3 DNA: TGTGCCAGCATCCGAAGAGGAAGCGGGGGGGCCTTTGAGCAGTTCTTC.